This TCR beta chain derives from a study of blood T cell repertoires in COVID-19. Clones were read by immunoSEQ multiplex PCR, and TCRdb kept only the in-frame ones, dropping some. Altogether about 280,000 clones are present, around 90% being singletons, with the ten largest covering about 1.7%. Germline V gives CDR1 SGHAT, CDR2 FQNNGV. The CDR3 totals 16 residues. Unmatched junction bases numbered 11, after V lost 5 bases and J lost 5 bases. The study drew participants aged 18 to 89 years from some 24 US areas. Sequencing was done on a sample of PBMCs or T cells enriched from blood (not recorded which). The V and J genes are TRBV11-2 and TRBJ1-2; TRBD1 agrees at 10 bases. This TCR came from a woman between 18 and 29 years old with acute COVID-19. CDR3 bases: TGTGCCAGCAGCACCCGACAGGGGGCAAGCTTATATGGCTACACCTTC. The encoded protein is CASSTRQGASLYGYTF.